This T cell receptor beta chain emerged from a study of blood T cells in healthy people across ages. The study's findings and limits: What prevented conclusive comparison of naive and antigen-experienced cells was that PBMCs were unsorted.

With 8 bases removed from V and 5 bases from J, the gap between germline ends came to 9 bases. CDR3 length: 11 residues. This clonotype has a count of ten or more. Its antigen remains unknown. A second PCR, run for roughly 7 to 11 cycles, used a sample-barcoded 5' primer plus a J-beta primer mix. TCRdb re-analysed the 5' RACE reads in MiXCR, keeping a single row per CDR3 protein. In the table there are hundreds of thousands of distinct CDR3 sequences, 46% of which are singletons. In terms of origin and age, donors were healthy Caucasian individuals from Russia aged about 6 to 95. Each of the donors had roughly 10 milliliters of peripheral blood drawn into EDTA-treated Vacutainer tubes.

Sequenced material: blood. The J gene is TRBJ2-5, the V gene TRBV12-3 or TRBV12-4, with D possibly being TRBD2 (6 bases). The sequence derives from an elderly man in good health. The CDR3 protein is CASQEGETQYF. CDR3 bases: TGTGCCAGCCAGGAGGGGGAGACCCAGTACTTC.